This T cell receptor beta chain was documented in a study of cytomegalovirus exposure and HLA in healthy donors. General study findings and limits: Later work associated roughly 17,000 TCR beta sequences with HLA alleles at 0.05 false discovery rate. Certain sequence variants were highly shared and formed a cluster, and this cluster was likely a sequencing artifact. Roughly uniform sequencing depth across donors was assumed, possibly incorrectly.

PCR involved 60 Vbeta and 13 Jbeta primers. Generated by immunoSEQ multiplex PCR, the TCRdb table keeps only in-frame clones and is missing some. The sample lists over 250,000 clones, more than 80% occurring once. Per the germline V gene, CDR1 is MDHEN and CDR2 is SYDVKM. The CDR3 loop spans 15 amino acids. V shed 6 bases and J shed 0 bases, with 12 bases lying between them. About this clone itself: Its specificity is unknown.

Input material: PBMCs. The sequence came from a man aged 35 to 55 in good health and CMV-seropositive. This chain links TRBV28 with TRBJ1-3; D is unresolved. For the CDR3, the DNA is TGTGCCAGCAGCGGCGACGTAGCCTCTGGAAACACCATATATTTT. As protein: CASSGDVASGNTIYF. Based on the CDR3 plus reference TRBV28 and TRBJ1-3, the full variable domain is DVKVTQSSRYLVKRTGEKVFLECVQDMDHENMFWYRQDPGLGLRLIYFSYDVKMKEKGDIPEGYSVSREKKERFSLILESASTNQTSMYLCASSGDVASGNTIYFGEGSWLTVV.